Each of the 6 T cell receptor beta chains below was sequenced from the same sample in a study of shared clonotypes between healthy human individuals (dated by TCRdb to 2018 to 2020). Library method: the immunoSEQ multiplex PCR assay. TCRdb took this table from immuneACCESS and kept in-frame rearrangements with V and J called. Such tables lack part of the clones; where checked against another copy, unresolved V genes explain under half of the gap, and the rest is unexplained. For this sample there are about 680,000 clones; less than 80% appear just once. The top ten clones comprise around 2% of the sample. Sample: memory CD4+ T cells sorted from blood. This sample's cell subset or site label indicates: CD45RA-negative fraction. The origin of the receptors is a woman in her 30s in good health.

Of note for this clone: The sample carries other DNA sequences with the same CDR3. This rearrangement joins TRBV7-2 to TRBJ2-5; D uncertain. The V end lost 3 bases, the J end lost 2 bases, and 4 bases lay between the germline ends. The CDR3 length is 12 residues. The germline CDR1 and CDR2 sequences are SGHTA and FQGNSA. CDR3 DNA sequence: TGTGCCAGCAGCTTGGGACAAGAGACCCAGTACTTC. Its translation: CASSLGQETQYF. Variable domain in full (rest from reference TRBV7-2 and TRBJ2-5): GAGVSQSPSNKVTEKGKDVELRCDPISGHTALYWYRQSLGQGLEFLIYFQGNSAPDKSGLPSDRFSAERTGGSVSTLTIQRTQQEDSAVYLCASSLGQETQYFGPGTRLLVL.

This rearrangement joins TRBV4-2 to TRBJ2-5, with 10 bases matching TRBD2. The end of the DNA fits TRBJ2-7 better, so the J call may be wrong. Per germline, CDR1 LGHNA and CDR2 YNFKEQ. This CDR3 has 16 residues. CDR3 region: CASSQDPTSGIFEQYF. CDR3 nucleotide sequence: TGTGCCAGCAGCCAAGATCCCACTAGCGGGATCTTCGAGCAGTACTTC.

This clone was recorded at least ten times. This sample also contains other DNA sequences that code for the same CDR3. The CDR3 bases are TGTGCCAGCAGCTCAGCTGGCGGTTACAATGAGCAGTTCTTC. Its protein is CASSSAGGYNEQFF. The V gene is TRBV11-3, the J gene TRBJ2-1, with unresolved D. CDR1 is SGHNT and CDR2 is YENEEA in the germline V gene. CDR3 length: 14 residues. V lost 4 bases, J lost 4 bases, and 11 bases lay in between.

This rearrangement joins TRBV5-1 to TRBJ2-5, with D possibly TRBD2 on 5 matching bases. V was cut by 0 bases and J by 5 bases, with 11 bases left in between. Germline V CDR1 and CDR2: SGHRS, YFSETQ. This CDR3 has 14 residues. CDR3 in DNA: TGCGCCAGCAGCTTGGTGCCCGGGGTTGAGACCCAGTACTTC. This codes for CASSLVPGVETQYF.

The chain recombines TRBV29-1 with TRBJ2-7; maybe TRBD2 (6 bases). CDR3 size: 16 residues. V lost 3 bases to trimming and J lost 3 bases, with 21 bases between them. CDR1 and CDR2 from the germline V gene are SQVTM and ANQGSEA. CDR3: CSVDRGTGLAVYEQYF. In DNA, the CDR3 is TGCAGCGTTGATCGGGGGACGGGCCTAGCTGTCTACGAGCAGTACTTC.

The gene calls are TRBV4-2 and TRBJ2-3, with TRBD1 as a possible D gene (5 bases). V was shortened by 0 bases and J by 2 bases, with 6 bases between the two germline ends. Germline-derived CDR1 and CDR2 are LGHNA and YNFKEQ. There are 14 residues in the CDR3. The CDR3 loop reads CASSQDRATDTQYF. CDR3 nucleotides: TGTGCCAGCAGCCAAGACAGGGCCACAGATACGCAGTATTTT.